This T cell receptor (beta chain) is from a study of blood T cells in healthy people across ages. V shed 2 bases, J shed 7 bases, and the junction held 6 bases outside the gene matches. The CDR3 is made up of 14 amino acids. Germline V gene data show CDR1 as MNHEY and CDR2 as SVGAGI. Together with a sample-barcoded 5' primer, a J-beta primer mix was included in a second PCR lasting about 7 to 12 cycles. MiXCR, run by TCRdb on the 5' RACE reads, gives a single entry per CDR3 protein. Here the sample spans around 1,600,000 distinct CDR3 sequences, approximately 42% being singletons. Study observations and caveats: Not knowing donor CMV status may have confounded expanded clonotype changes.

Researchers collected about 9.6 milliliters of peripheral blood from every single donor. Only a few counts were recorded for this clonotype. Its matching antigen is unknown. Material: blood. The TCR sequence derives from a woman aged 18-35 years in good health. The chain employs TRBV6-5 and TRBJ1-1; 8 bases line up with TRBD1. CDR3 region: CASSYRTGTGEAFF. CDR3 in DNA: TGTGCCAGCAGTTACCGGACAGGGACAGGTGAAGCTTTCTTT.